The next 8 T cell receptor beta chains were all read from a single sample in a study of T cell changes during pregnancy in multiple sclerosis. Clones were read by immunoSEQ multiplex PCR, and TCRdb kept only the in-frame ones, dropping some. The repertoire holds 100,000 to 130,000 clones, with about nine tenths as singletons. The sample consisted of peripheral blood, taken in the third trimester of pregnancy. The receptors were gathered from a female donor in good health, enrolled as a control in a pregnancy study.

The chain combines TRBV5-6 with TRBJ2-3; 8 nucleotides line up with TRBD2. CDR1 and CDR2 from the germline V gene are SGHDT and YYEEEE. V was clipped by 2 bases and J by 0 bases; unmatched bases: 11. This CDR3 spans 18 amino acids. The CDR3 loop is CASSFPAGDLSSTDTQYF. The DNA for the CDR3 is TGTGCCAGCAGCTTCCCAGCGGGGGACTTAAGTAGCACAGATACGCAGTATTTT.

This clone has a single count. This chain connects TRBV5-1 to TRBJ1-1, with D maybe TRBD1 (5 bases). V shed 3 bases and J shed 5 bases, with 14 bases lying between them. Germline V lookup: CDR1 SGHRS, CDR2 YFSETQ. The CDR3 is made up of 14 amino acids. The CDR3 here is CASSSQGGGTEAFF. The CDR3 DNA reads TGCGCCAGCAGCTCCCAGGGCGGGGGGACTGAAGCTTTCTTT. Supplemented by reference TRBV5-1 and TRBJ1-1, the full variable domain reads KAGVTQTPRYLIKTRGQQVTLSCSPISGHRSVSWYQQTPGQGLQFLFEYFSETQRNKGNFPGRFSGRQFSNSRSEMNVSTLELGDSALYLCASSSQGGGTEAFFGQGTRLTVV.

The chain links TRBV30 to TRBJ2-5; D gene uncertain. Germline CDR1 GTSNPN, CDR2 SVGIG (reference sequence). The V and J ends lost 4 bases and 5 bases respectively, with 8 bases between them. The CDR3 loop spans 11 amino acids. The DNA for the CDR3 is TGTGCCTGGACCGTCGGGGAGACCCAGTACTTC. The encoded protein is CAWTVGETQYF.

The J gene is TRBJ1-5, the V gene TRBV7-8; D is ambiguous. Trimming shortened V by 2 bases and J by 2 bases, and 10 bases separated the two germline ends. In germline, CDR1 is SGHVS, CDR2 FQNEAQ. CDR3 length equals 15 residues. The CDR3 DNA reads TGTGCCAGCAGCTTAAAGTCACGGGGCAATCAGCCCCAGCATTTT. Protein product: CASSLKSRGNQPQHF.

This clone came up once. V usage is TRBV11-3 and J usage is TRBJ2-2, with 9 nucleotides matching TRBD1. Germline trimming cut 1 base from V and 3 bases from J; bases unmatched to any gene: 0. CDR1 is SGHNT, CDR2 YENEEA, per germline. The CDR3 is 15 amino acids. The CDR3 region has the DNA TGTGCCAGCAGCTTAGGACAGGGGGACACCGGGGAGCTGTTTTTT. It translates to CASSLGQGDTGELFF.

This chain connects TRBV7-2 to TRBJ1-2; 7 positions match TRBD1. Germline V gene data show CDR1 as SGHTA and CDR2 as FQGNSA. J gave up 6 bases and V 5 bases, and 6 bases lay outside the gene matches. This CDR3 region has 13 residues. Written as DNA, the CDR3 is TGTGCCAGCAGCACTAGGGGGCGCAATGGCTACACCTTC. The encoded protein is CASSTRGRNGYTF. The whole variable domain, remainder taken from reference TRBV7-2 and TRBJ1-2, is GAGVSQSPSNKVTEKGKDVELRCDPISGHTALYWYRQSLGQGLEFLIYFQGNSAPDKSGLPSDRFSAERTGGSVSTLTIQRTQQEDSAVYLCASSTRGRNGYTFGSGTRLTVV.

This clone was observed a single time. V is TRBV4-3 and J is TRBJ2-1; 8 bases match TRBD2. The V gene's germline CDR1 is LGHNA and CDR2 YSLEER. The CDR3 has 15 amino acids. V dropped 2 bases and J dropped 5; count of bases not matched to a gene: 5. The CDR3 protein is CASSQISGGNNEQFF. The CDR3 DNA reads as TGCGCCAGCAGCCAAATAAGCGGGGGCAACAATGAGCAGTTCTTC.

This clone was observed a single time. DNA for the CDR3: TGTGCTAGTGCCGGTCCCGGTGCTTCACCCCTCCACTTT. Translated: CASAGPGASPLHF. The chain joins TRBV12-5 to TRBJ1-6; D is unclear. Germline CDR1 and CDR2: LGHNT and FRNRAP. There are 13 residues in the CDR3. V lost 7 bases to trimming and J lost 9 bases, with 13 bases between them.